Sequencing of this TCR beta chain was carried out in a study of blood T cell repertoires in COVID-19 (dated by TCRdb to about 2020). Regarding the study in general: The collaborator samples originated in the United States, Italy and Spain and spanned the acute and convalescent phases of COVID-19. The prospective study material was composed of cDNA or gDNA derived from T cells, B-cell-depleted T cells, or PBMCs. Where available, HLA class I and class II types were obtained from metadata supplied by the sample provider rather than from assay-based typing. The repertoires were made available in a free public database intended to serve as a resource for research on the immune response to SARS-CoV-2. The sample metadata nearly always contained a de-identified subject ID, COVID-19 status, age in years and sex. Samples were obtained from the ongoing ImmuneRACE study (first 160 participants) and from some 1,300 subjects provided by 6 global collaborators. Subjects who had been exposed to COVID-19, were actively infected with it, or had recovered from it provided the deeply sampled blood TCRbeta repertoires that made up the dataset.

In the prospective study, participants were about 18 to 90 years old, resided in 24 geographic areas of the United States, and were enrolled through a virtual design. In the prospective study, participants were assigned to cohorts based on the clinical history participants reported in a screening survey and a study questionnaire. Exposed participants had been in contact with someone with a PCR-confirmed or clinician-diagnosed COVID-19 case within 2 weeks of study entry. In the prospective study, mobile phlebotomists collected whole blood, serum and a nasopharyngeal or oropharyngeal swab from each participant. Prospective study participants could optionally give additional blood draws and questionnaires over an approximately 2-month period. Before DNA extraction, prospective study blood samples were shipped either frozen or at room temperature. From the germline V gene (reference sequence), CDR1 is LNHDA and CDR2 is SQIVND. The CDR3 sequence holds 15 residues, the cysteine and phenylalanine included. The retained sequence is limited to the CDR3, 45 bases, with the frame set at the first base. The V end loses 6 bases and the J end loses 4 bases, and a stretch of 16 bases separates them.

The paper as a whole reports these results and caveats: The quantity of clinical and demographic metadata differed by source and by participant and was supplied without curation.

Concerning this clone itself: Its antigen target is currently unknown. No quality values exist for individual bases; no much larger clone is one base distant.

The immunoSEQ Assay, a bias-controlled multiplex PCR, was used to amplify TCRbeta CDR3 regions from genomic DNA. The source study handled its data this way. The number of nucleated cells in each sample was estimated from the amplification of reference gene primers within the assay. To quantify the absolute abundance of each unique TCRbeta CDR3 rearrangement, sequence reads were collapsed and filtered. For each sample, productive Simpson clonality was calculated as the square root of Simpson's diversity index across productive rearrangements. This is the immuneACCESS table as TCRdb keeps it, with only in-frame sequences that have V and J called. A part of the clones is gone; compared with another copy, unresolved V genes explain less than half, and the rest is unexplained. V and J calls and clone size come straight from that table; D and trimming were deduced from the DNA. This sample is represented by hundreds of thousands of clones; just under 90% of them were singletons. The top ten clones comprise 0.85% to 0.9% of the sample.

The sequencing sample was made of PBMCs or T cells enriched from blood (not recorded which). The clonotype originates from a man in his forties or fifties who had been exposed to COVID-19. The chain uses TRBV19 and TRBJ2-1; TRBD2 could be the D gene, as 7 bases match. The CDR3 loop reads CASSKGGVLYNEQFF. The nucleotide sequence is TGTGCCAGTAGCAAAGGGGGGGTTTTATACAATGAGCAGTTCTTC.